This T cell receptor (beta chain) was retrieved from a study of control samples from healthy donors and cancer patients. This CDR3 has 16 residues. Germline V gives CDR1 MNHEY, CDR2 SMNVEV (reference sequence). The ends were cut back, 7 bases at V and 2 bases at J, with 15 bases in the middle. Only in-frame clones appear in the TCRdb table, and some are missing; sequencing was by immunoSEQ multiplex PCR. This table holds around 230,000 clones, 90% to 95% found once. The chain links TRBV27 to TRBJ1-6; D is uncertain. Sequencing was performed on blood. This clonotype was sampled from a man in his fifties in good health. CDR3 sequence (DNA): TGTGCCAGCAATCACCGATCTACGGCCTATAATTCACCCCTCCACTTT. It translates to CASNHRSTAYNSPLHF.